These 7 T cell receptor beta chains originate from one sample sequenced in a study of regulatory T cells in long-lasting Graves disease. Investigators prepared the TCR beta libraries by applying iRepertoire HTBI primers and Arm-PCR of CDR3 regions. MiXCR, applied by TCRdb to the multiplex PCR reads, yields one record per CDR3 protein. The repertoire includes 300,000 to 350,000 distinct CDR3 sequences, less than 20% of them detected once, and around 30% sits in the top ten. The time point denotes: persistent/refractory GD, antithyroid drugs over 5 years with positive TRAb. Generation of the TCR library employed RNA extracted from PBMCs. The sequencing used peripheral blood mononuclear cells (PBMCs), collected when the disease was refractory, from a patient treated with antithyroid drugs. Source of these receptors: a female donor with Graves disease.

The gene calls are TRBV5-1 and TRBJ1-2, with a tentative D call TRBD1 (6 bases). Looked up from germline, CDR1 is SGHRS and CDR2 is YFSETQ. There are 16 residues in the CDR3. The germline V and J ends were trimmed by 0 bases and 4 bases, with 16 bases remaining between them. The CDR3 protein is CASSLAGAKSGYGYTF. As DNA, the CDR3 is TGCGCCAGCAGCTTGGCAGGGGCCAAAAGCGGCTATGGCTACACCTTC.

There are many counts of this clonotype. The chain has TRBV20-1 and TRBJ2-7, with 10 bases that match TRBD1. CDR1 DFQATT and CDR2 SNEGSKA come from the germline V gene (reference sequence). CDR3 length: 13 amino acids. After removal of 6 bases from V and 2 bases from J, the junction contained 4 bases not matched to a gene. The DNA for the CDR3 is TGCAGTGCCAGGGACAGGGGAACCTACGAGCAGTACTTC. Amino acids: CSARDRGTYEQYF.

This chain connects TRBV5-5 to TRBJ2-7, with 9 bases fitting TRBD1. This CDR3 is built from 17 residues. Germline V lookup: CDR1 SGHKS, CDR2 YYEKEE (reference sequence). V was clipped by 2 bases and J by 6 bases; unmatched bases: 15. Written as DNA, the CDR3 is TGTGCCAGCAGCTTAATTGGCCCGGACAGGGGCCGCGGCGAGCAGTACTTC. Translating it yields CASSLIGPDRGRGEQYF.

In this sample, this clonotype turned up a few times. The chain has TRBV30 and TRBJ1-3; D gene ambiguous. The CDR3 has 12 residues. CDR1 and CDR2 (germline): GTSNPN, SVGIG (reference sequence). Trimming took off 0 bases at V and 6 bases at J, with 6 bases between the two ends. CDR3 in DNA: TGTGCCTGGAGTGTTTTTCCAAACACCATATATTTT. This encodes CAWSVFPNTIYF.

This clonotype appeared many times. The chain links TRBV2 to TRBJ1-3; unclear D gene. Germline CDR1 SNHLY, CDR2 FYNNEI. The V end lost 4 bases, the J end lost 0 bases, and 13 bases lay between the germline ends. The CDR3 is 16 residues long. CDR3 DNA sequence: TGTGCCAGCAGTGTTGGTCAGGTCGACTCTGGAAACACCATATATTTT. Its translation: CASSVGQVDSGNTIYF.

This clonotype occurred many times. This chain joins TRBV27 and TRBJ1-2; 7 bases align to TRBD1. The CDR3 has 12 amino acids. Germline-derived CDR1 and CDR2 are MNHEY and SMNVEV (reference sequence). CDR3 region: CAIRQGNYGYTF. CDR3 coding DNA: TGTGCGATTAGACAGGGCAACTATGGCTACACCTTC.

The chain recombines TRBV7-2 with TRBJ2-7; 12 bases align to TRBD2. The J call may not be correct, given that the DNA end is closer to TRBJ2-5. The CDR3 contains 17 residues. Germline CDR1 and CDR2: SGHTA and FQGNSA. DNA for the CDR3: TGTGCCAGCAGCAACCTAGCGGGAGGGCCAAGCAGAGAGACCCAGTACTTC. It translates to CASSNLAGGPSRETQYF.